The next 3 T cell receptor beta chains were all read from a single sample in a study of technical replicates of blood from a handful of donors. TCRdb's table, derived via immunoSEQ multiplex PCR, lists solely in-frame clones and lacks some. The table includes approximately 68,000 clones, around 97% detected once. Sequenced input: T cells isolated from PBMCs. These TCRs come from a human donor in good health.

The chain is built from TRBV4-2 and TRBJ2-7; tentatively, D is TRBD2 (6 bases). The ends were cut back, 3 bases at V and 1 base at J, with 13 bases in the middle. The germline V gene has CDR1 LGHNA and CDR2 YNFKEQ. The CDR3 is made up of 15 amino acids. CDR3 amino acids: CASSQEGSGSYEQYF. CDR3 nucleotide sequence: TGTGCCAGCAGCCAGGAGGGAAGCGGGTCCTACGAGCAGTACTTC.

The V gene is TRBV25-1, the J gene TRBJ2-1; TRBD1 agrees at 11 bases. The germline V gene encodes CDR1 MGHDK and CDR2 SYGVNS. Germline trimming cut 8 bases from V and 9 bases from J; bases unmatched to any gene: 6. This CDR3 is 13 amino acids long. The CDR3 loop reads CASRWDRGVEQFF. The CDR3 DNA reads TGTGCCAGCCGATGGGACAGGGGGGTTGAGCAGTTCTTC.

This rearrangement joins TRBV5-4 to TRBJ1-4, with unresolved D. Trimming removed 4 bases at V and 3 bases at J, with 7 bases between. This CDR3 has 13 residues. Per germline, CDR1 SGHNT and CDR2 YYREEE (reference sequence). CDR3 loop: CASSRTANEKLFF. CDR3 nucleotides: TGTGCCAGCAGCCGGACTGCTAATGAAAAACTGTTTTTT.